Listed below are T cell receptor beta chains from one sample, sequenced in a study of Graves' ophthalmopathy and Graves' hyperthyroidism. TCRdb reprocessed the multiplex PCR reads via MiXCR and lists one record per CDR3 protein. This table holds over a million distinct CDR3 sequences, 35% to 45% found once. Sequencing was done on a sample of peripheral blood or thyroid tissue (not recorded which). Every receptor here comes from an adult man with Graves' hyperthyroidism. Each CDR3 is given with its conserved first and last residue. The D gene is left open where the match is weak. Size is omitted from some rows. Given values are once, few, many or a class for expanded clones.

>TRBJ2-7|many|-|TRBV29-1
CSVDPGPRNYEQYF
TGCAGCGTCGATCCGGGACCCCGGAACTACGAGCAGTACTTC
>TRBJ2-7|-|-|TRBV7-2
CASSFPGLRYEQYF
TGTGCCAGCAGCTTCCCGGGACTCCGCTACGAGCAGTACTTC
>TRBJ1-4|many|-|TRBV19
CASTAGNSGEKLFF
TGTGCCAGTACCGCCGGTAATAGCGGTGAAAAACTGTTTTTT
>TRBJ2-5|many|-|TRBV20-1
CSARDSQGRQETQYF
TGCAGTGCGAGAGATAGTCAGGGACGCCAAGAGACCCAGTACTTC
>TRBJ2-7|-|-|TRBV10-3
CASKSVGPSYEQYF
TGTGCCAGCAAAAGCGTTGGACCCTCCTACGAGCAGTACTTC
>TRBJ1-1|many|-|TRBV7-9
CASSFLTGTAFF
TGTGCCAGCAGCTTCCTGACGGGTACAGCTTTCTTT
>TRBJ1-1|many|-|TRBV13
CASSLNSGFAEAFF
TGTGCCAGCAGCTTGAACTCAGGGTTTGCTGAAGCTTTCTTT
>TRBJ2-7|once|TRBD1|TRBV29-1
CSVDAGQGFYEQYF
TGCAGCGTTGATGCGGGACAGGGGTTCTACGAGCAGTACTTC
>TRBJ2-6|few|-|TRBV5-1
CASSLTLGGGANVLTF
TGCGCCAGCAGCTTGACATTGGGGGGAGGGGCCAACGTCCTGACTTTC
>TRBJ2-7|few|TRBD1|TRBV10-3
CAITRGQGGYEQYF
TGTGCCATCACCCGAGGACAGGGAGGTTACGAGCAGTACTTC
>TRBJ2-7|few|-|TRBV5-6
CASSLTTTDLYEQYF
TGTGCCAGCAGCCTGACCACGACAGACCTTTACGAGCAGTACTTC
>TRBJ1-5|-|-|TRBV2
CASPAGTYGGGNQPQHF
TGTGCCAGCCCGGCTGGGACATATGGGGGAGGCAATCAGCCCCAGCATTTT
>TRBJ1-5|many|-|TRBV12-3/TRBV12-4
CASSPNRQPQHF
TGTGCCAGCAGCCCCAACCGTCAGCCCCAGCATTTT
>TRBJ2-7|many|-|TRBV29-1
CSVEWKEGEQYF
TGCAGCGTTGAATGGAAGGAGGGGGAGCAGTACTTC
>TRBJ1-1|-|-|TRBV7-8
CAGSLGLTEAFF
TGTGCCGGCAGCTTAGGTCTCACTGAAGCTTTCTTT
>TRBJ1-2|few|-|TRBV11-2
CASSKTTQVYGYTF
TGTGCCAGCAGCAAAACAACACAGGTTTATGGCTACACCTTC
>TRBJ1-6|-|TRBD1|TRBV10-2
CASSGRGRGDSPLHF
TGCGCCAGCAGTGGTCGGGGCAGGGGGGATTCACCCCTCCACTTT
>TRBJ2-1|-|TRBD2|TRBV5-1
CASTLTSGGSYNEQFF
TGCGCCAGCACCTTGACTAGCGGGGGGTCATACAATGAGCAGTTCTTC
>TRBJ1-1|many|TRBD1|TRBV7-6
CASSRGTVENTEAFF
TGTGCCAGCAGCCGAGGGACAGTTGAGAACACTGAAGCTTTCTTT
>TRBJ2-5|many|-|TRBV5-8
CASSLGTEIQETQYF
TGTGCCAGCAGCCTAGGGACGGAGATACAAGAGACCCAGTACTTC
>TRBJ1-3|many|-|TRBV9
CASSAGSAGNTIYF
TGTGCCAGCAGCGCCGGGTCCGCTGGAAACACCATATATTTT
>TRBJ1-3|-|-|TRBV10-3
CAISEKQDLYGYTIYF
TGTGCCATCAGTGAGAAACAGGATCTCTATGGCTACACCATATATTTT
>TRBJ2-7|-|TRBD2|TRBV7-9
CASSTLAGGPSYEQYF
TGTGCCAGCAGCACGTTAGCGGGAGGGCCTTCCTACGAGCAGTACTTC
>TRBJ2-7|few|-|TRBV14
CASSQDRPAALPYEQYF
TGTGCCAGCAGCCAAGATAGACCCGCTGCCCTACCCTACGAGCAGTACTTC
>TRBJ2-7|few|TRBD1|TRBV10-3
CASTPAGQGRYEQYF
TGTGCCAGCACCCCGGCGGGACAGGGTCGTTACGAGCAGTACTTC
>TRBJ1-1|few|-|TRBV5-1
CASSLGQQDTEAFF
TGTGCCAGCAGCCTAGGACAGCAGGACACTGAAGCTTTCTTT
>TRBJ1-2|-|TRBD1|TRBV10-3
CAINLLPGQNYGYTF
TGTGCCATCAACCTACTACCGGGACAGAACTATGGCTACACCTTC
>TRBJ2-5|many|-|TRBV24-1
CATSDRGDSQETQYF
TGTGCCACCAGTGATCGCGGGGACTCACAAGAGACCCAGTACTTC
>TRBJ1-6|many|-|TRBV9
CASSVGGRPNSPLHF
TGTGCCAGCAGCGTAGGCGGCCGGCCGAATTCACCCCTCCACTTT
>TRBJ2-7|-|TRBD2|TRBV4-2
CASSQVTTSGRSYEQYF
TGTGCCAGCAGCCAAGTAACGACTAGCGGGAGGAGCTACGAGCAGTACTTC
>TRBJ1-2|-|TRBD1|TRBV25-1
CAREGARGYTF
TGTGCTAGAGAGGGGGCGCGAGGCTACACCTTC
>TRBJ1-2|many|-|TRBV10-3
CAISDRGANRYGYTF
TGTGCCATCAGTGACAGGGGAGCCAACCGCTATGGCTACACCTTC
>TRBJ2-5|few|-|TRBV11-2
CASRKGITGVIIRVQYF
TGTGCCAGCAGAAAGGGGATTACGGGAGTCATCATTAGGGTCCAGTACTTC
>TRBJ2-6|many|-|TRBV15
CATSRERQPGANVLTF
TGTGCCACCAGCAGAGAGCGGCAACCTGGGGCCAACGTCCTGACTTTC
>TRBJ1-5|many|-|TRBV20-1
CSARQYSNQPQHF
TGCAGTGCCCGACAGTATAGCAATCAGCCCCAGCATTTT
>TRBJ2-6|many|TRBD1|TRBV5-6
CASSTGTGMFGANVLTF
TGTGCCAGCAGCACAGGGACAGGGATGTTTGGGGCCAACGTCCTGACTTTC
>TRBJ1-3|-|-|TRBV9
CASSPDTSGNTIYF
TGTGCCAGCAGCCCCGACACAAGTGGAAACACCATATATTTT
>TRBJ1-5|-|-|TRBV9
CASSEGTSGARGQPQHF
TGTGCCAGCAGCGAAGGGACTAGCGGGGCGCGTGGTCAGCCCCAGCATTTT
>TRBJ2-7|-|TRBD1|TRBV5-6
CASSLDDRGAREQYF
TGTGCCAGCAGCTTGGACGACAGGGGTGCAAGGGAGCAGTACTTC
>TRBJ1-2|many|TRBD1|TRBV13
CASSLGEWDSISGYTF
TGTGCCAGCAGCTTAGGCGAATGGGACAGCATCAGTGGCTACACCTTC
>TRBJ2-7|few|TRBD2|TRBV12-3/TRBV12-4
CASSGIGRTSGNYEQYF
TGTGCCAGCAGTGGCATCGGCCGGACTAGCGGAAACTACGAGCAGTACTTC
>TRBJ1-2|-|TRBD1|TRBV29-1
CSITGGGGYTF
TGCAGCATTACAGGGGGGGGGGGCTACACCTTC
>TRBJ2-7|-|TRBD1|TRBV9
CASSQEGGQGYEQYF
TGCGCCAGCAGCCAAGAAGGTGGACAGGGCTACGAGCAGTACTTC
>TRBJ2-7|-|TRBD2|TRBV7-9
CASSPVAGGGYEQYF
TGTGCCAGCAGCCCTGTAGCGGGGGGCGGCTACGAGCAGTACTTC
>TRBJ1-1|many|-|TRBV7-3
CASSLTGFSNTEAFF
TGTGCCAGCAGCTTAACGGGGTTCTCGAACACTGAAGCTTTCTTT
>TRBJ1-5|many|TRBD1|TRBV19
CASGTGPNQPQHF
TGTGCCAGCGGGACAGGGCCCAATCAGCCCCAGCATTTT
>TRBJ1-6|-|TRBD1|TRBV5-1
CASSRRTGKNSPLHF
TGCGCCAGCAGCCGACGGACAGGGAAGAATTCACCCCTCCACTTT
>TRBJ1-2|many|-|TRBV20-1
CSVADRRSSYGYTF
TGCAGTGTCGCTGATCGTAGGTCTAGCTATGGCTACACCTTC
>TRBJ2-2|-|TRBD2|TRBV9
CASSAGGGNTGEPFF
TGTGCCAGCAGCGCGGGAGGAGGAAACACCGGGGAGCCGTTTTTT
>TRBJ1-1|many|-|TRBV19
CASSKGTLRGEAFF
TGTGCCAGTAGTAAAGGGACACTGAGGGGGGAAGCTTTCTTT